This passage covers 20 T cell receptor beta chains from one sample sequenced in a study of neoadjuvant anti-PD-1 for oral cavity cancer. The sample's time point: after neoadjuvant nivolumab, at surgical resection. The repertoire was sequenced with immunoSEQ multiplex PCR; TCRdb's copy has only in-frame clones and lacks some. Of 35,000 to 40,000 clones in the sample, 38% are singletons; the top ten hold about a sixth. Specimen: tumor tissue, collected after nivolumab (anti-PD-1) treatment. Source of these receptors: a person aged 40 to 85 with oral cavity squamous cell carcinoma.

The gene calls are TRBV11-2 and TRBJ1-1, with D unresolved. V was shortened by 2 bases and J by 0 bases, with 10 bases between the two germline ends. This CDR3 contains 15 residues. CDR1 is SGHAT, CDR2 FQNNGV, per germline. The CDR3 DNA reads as TGTGCCAGCAGCTTATTTGGCAGATTGAACACTGAAGCTTTCTTT. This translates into CASSLFGRLNTEAFF.

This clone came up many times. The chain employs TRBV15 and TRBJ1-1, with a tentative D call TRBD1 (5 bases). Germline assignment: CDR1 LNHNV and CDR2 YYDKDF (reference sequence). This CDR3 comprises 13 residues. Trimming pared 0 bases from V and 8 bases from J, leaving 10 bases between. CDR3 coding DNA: TGTGCCACCAGCAGAGATGGGACGGGAGAAGCTTTCTTT. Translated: CATSRDGTGEAFF.

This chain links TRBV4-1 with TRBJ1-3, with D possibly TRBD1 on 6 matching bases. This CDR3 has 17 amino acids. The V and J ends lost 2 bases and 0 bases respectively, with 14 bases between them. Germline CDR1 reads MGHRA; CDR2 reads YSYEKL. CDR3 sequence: CASSQWAQGFSGNTIYF. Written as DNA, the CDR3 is TGCGCCAGCAGCCAATGGGCACAGGGATTCTCTGGAAACACCATATATTTT.

This CDR3 reads CATTSGRYEQYF. CDR3 nucleotide sequence: TGTGCCACCACCAGCGGACGCTACGAGCAGTACTTC. This chain joins TRBV27 and TRBJ2-7; TRBD2 might be the D (5 bases). The CDR3 covers 12 residues. V lost 10 bases and J 3 bases, leaving 13 bases between the germline ends. Germline CDR1 is MNHEY and CDR2 is SMNVEV (reference sequence).

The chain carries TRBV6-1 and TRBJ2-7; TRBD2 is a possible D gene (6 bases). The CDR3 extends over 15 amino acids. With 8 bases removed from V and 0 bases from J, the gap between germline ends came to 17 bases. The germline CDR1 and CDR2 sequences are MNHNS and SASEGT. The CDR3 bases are TGTGCCAGCGAGAGAACTAGCACTCGCTCCTACGAGCAGTACTTC. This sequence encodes CASERTSTRSYEQYF.

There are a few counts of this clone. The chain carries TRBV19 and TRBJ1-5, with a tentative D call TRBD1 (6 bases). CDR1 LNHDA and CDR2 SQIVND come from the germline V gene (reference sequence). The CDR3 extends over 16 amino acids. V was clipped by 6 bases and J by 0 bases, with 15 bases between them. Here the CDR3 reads CASRNRDTFSNQPQHF. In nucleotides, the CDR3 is TGTGCCAGTAGGAATAGGGACACTTTTAGCAATCAGCCCCAGCATTTT.

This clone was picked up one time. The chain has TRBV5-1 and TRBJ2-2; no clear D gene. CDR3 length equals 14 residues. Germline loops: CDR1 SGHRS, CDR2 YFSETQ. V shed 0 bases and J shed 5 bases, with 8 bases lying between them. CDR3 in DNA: TGCGCCAGCAGCTTGGGCAGTTTTACCGGGGAGCTGTTTTTT. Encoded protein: CASSLGSFTGELFF.

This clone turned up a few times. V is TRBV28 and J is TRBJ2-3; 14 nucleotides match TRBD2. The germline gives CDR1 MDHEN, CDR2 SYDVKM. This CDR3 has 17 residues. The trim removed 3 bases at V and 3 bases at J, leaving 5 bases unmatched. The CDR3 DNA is TGTGCCAGCAGTTTCCCTGGGACTAGCGGGAGAACAGATACGCAGTATTTT. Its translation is CASSFPGTSGRTDTQYF.

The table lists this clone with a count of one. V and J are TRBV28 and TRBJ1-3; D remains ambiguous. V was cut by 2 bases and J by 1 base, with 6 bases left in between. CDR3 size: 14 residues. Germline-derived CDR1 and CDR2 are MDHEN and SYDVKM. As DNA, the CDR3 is TGTGCCAGCAGTTTAGGATCTTCTGGAAACACCATATATTTT. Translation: CASSLGSSGNTIYF. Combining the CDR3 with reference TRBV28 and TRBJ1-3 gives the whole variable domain DVKVTQSSRYLVKRTGEKVFLECVQDMDHENMFWYRQDPGLGLRLIYFSYDVKMKEKGDIPEGYSVSREKKERFSLILESASTNQTSMYLCASSLGSSGNTIYFGEGSWLTVV.

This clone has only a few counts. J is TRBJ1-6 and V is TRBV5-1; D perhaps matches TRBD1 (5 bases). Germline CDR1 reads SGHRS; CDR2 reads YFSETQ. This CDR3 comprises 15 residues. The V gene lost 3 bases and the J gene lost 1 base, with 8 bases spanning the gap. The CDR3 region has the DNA TGCGCCAGCAGCTCCGACAGATCCTATAATTCACCCCTCCACTTT. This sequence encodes CASSSDRSYNSPLHF.

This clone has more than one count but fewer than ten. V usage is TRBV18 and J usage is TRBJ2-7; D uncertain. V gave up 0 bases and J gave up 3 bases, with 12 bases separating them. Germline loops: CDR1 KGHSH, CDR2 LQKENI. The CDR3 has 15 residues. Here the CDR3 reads CASSPPTSGFYEQYF. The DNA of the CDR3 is TGTGCCAGCTCACCACCGACATCCGGGTTCTACGAGCAGTACTTC.

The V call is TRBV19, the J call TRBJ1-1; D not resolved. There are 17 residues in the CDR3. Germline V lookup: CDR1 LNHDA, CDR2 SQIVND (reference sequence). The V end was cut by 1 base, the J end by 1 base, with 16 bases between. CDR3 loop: CASSIGQGLGENTEAFF. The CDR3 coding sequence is TGTGCCAGTAGTATAGGTCAAGGGTTGGGCGAGAACACTGAAGCTTTCTTT.

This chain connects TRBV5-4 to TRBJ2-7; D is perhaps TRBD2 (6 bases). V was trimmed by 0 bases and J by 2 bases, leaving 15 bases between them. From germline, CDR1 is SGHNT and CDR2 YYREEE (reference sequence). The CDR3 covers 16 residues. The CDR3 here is CASSLGLGTQTYEQYF. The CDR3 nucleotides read TGTGCCAGCAGCTTGGGGTTGGGGACTCAGACCTACGAGCAGTACTTC. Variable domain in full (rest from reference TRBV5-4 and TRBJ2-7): ETGVTQSPTHLIKTRGQQVTLRCSSQSGHNTVSWYQQALGQGPQFIFQYYREEENGRGNFPPRFSGLQFPNYSSELNVNALELDDSALYLCASSLGLGTQTYEQYFGPGTRLTVT.

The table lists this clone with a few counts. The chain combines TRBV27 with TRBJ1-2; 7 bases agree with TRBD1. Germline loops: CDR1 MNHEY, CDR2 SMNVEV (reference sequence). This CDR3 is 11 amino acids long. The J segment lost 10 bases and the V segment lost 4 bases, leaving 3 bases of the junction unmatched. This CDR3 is CASSSTGNYTF. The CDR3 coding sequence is TGTGCCAGCAGTTCGACAGGGAACTACACCTTC.

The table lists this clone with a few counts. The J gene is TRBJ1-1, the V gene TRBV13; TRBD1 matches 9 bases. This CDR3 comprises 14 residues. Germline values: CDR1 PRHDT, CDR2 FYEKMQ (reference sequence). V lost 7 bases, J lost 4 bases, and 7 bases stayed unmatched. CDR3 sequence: CASNRQGEFTEAFF. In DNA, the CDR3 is TGTGCCAGCAACAGACAGGGGGAATTCACTGAAGCTTTCTTT.

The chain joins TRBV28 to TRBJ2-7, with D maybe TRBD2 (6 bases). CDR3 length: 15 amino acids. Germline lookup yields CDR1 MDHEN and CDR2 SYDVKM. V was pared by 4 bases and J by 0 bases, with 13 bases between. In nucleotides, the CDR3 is TGTGCCAGCAGTTCCCCTAACGGGGGCTCCTACGAGCAGTACTTC. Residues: CASSSPNGGSYEQYF.

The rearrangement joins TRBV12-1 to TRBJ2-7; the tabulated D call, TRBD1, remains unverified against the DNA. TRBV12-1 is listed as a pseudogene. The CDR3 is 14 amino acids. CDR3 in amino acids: CANSGQGGSYEQYF. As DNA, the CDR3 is TGTGCCAATTCGGGACAGGGGGGGTCCTACGAGCAGTACTTC.

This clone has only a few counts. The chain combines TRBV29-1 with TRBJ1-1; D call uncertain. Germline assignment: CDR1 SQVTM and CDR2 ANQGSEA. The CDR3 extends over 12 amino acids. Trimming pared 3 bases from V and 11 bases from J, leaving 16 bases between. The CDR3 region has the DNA TGCAGCGTTGATTCAGCAGGTCAAGGGGCTTTCTTT. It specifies CSVDSAGQGAFF.

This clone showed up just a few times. The CDR3 DNA reads as TGTGCCAGTAGTATTGCGTCAGGGACTATGAACACTGAAGCTTTCTTT. Translated: CASSIASGTMNTEAFF. The chain joins TRBV19 to TRBJ1-1, with a weak D call TRBD1 (5 bases). The CDR3 has 16 amino acids. Looked up from germline, CDR1 is LNHDA and CDR2 is SQIVND (reference sequence). Trimming took 3 bases from V and 0 from J, leaving 14 bases between them.

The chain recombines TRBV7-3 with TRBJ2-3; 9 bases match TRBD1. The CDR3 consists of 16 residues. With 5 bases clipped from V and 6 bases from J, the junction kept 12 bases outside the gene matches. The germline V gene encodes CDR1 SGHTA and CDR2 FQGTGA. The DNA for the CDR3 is TGTGCCAGCAGCCCAGGGACAGGGATTAACGGGGATACGCAGTATTTT. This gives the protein CASSPGTGINGDTQYF.